This T cell receptor beta chain was identified during a study of blood T cell repertoires in COVID-19. Turning to the study itself: Specimens from acute and convalescent COVID-19 originated in the United States, Italy and Spain. Sample material is recorded as cDNA or gDNA derived from T cells, B-cell-depleted T cells, or PBMCs.

Libraries were prepared by immunoSEQ multiplex PCR; TCRdb keeps only in-frame clonotypes and omits some of them. The sample has almost 200,000 clones, roughly 90% seen once. This sequence originates from a young woman who had recovered from COVID-19. Source material: PBMCs or T cells enriched from blood (not recorded which).

Here the CDR3 reads CASSFWTVSYNEQFF. The CDR3 DNA reads as TGTGCCAGCAGCTTCTGGACAGTCTCCTACAATGAGCAGTTCTTC. J is TRBJ2-1 and V is TRBV13, with D possibly being TRBD1 (6 bases). With 3 bases removed from V and 0 bases from J, the gap between germline ends came to 9 bases. CDR3 size: 15 residues. Per the germline V gene, CDR1 is PRHDT and CDR2 is FYEKMQ (reference sequence).